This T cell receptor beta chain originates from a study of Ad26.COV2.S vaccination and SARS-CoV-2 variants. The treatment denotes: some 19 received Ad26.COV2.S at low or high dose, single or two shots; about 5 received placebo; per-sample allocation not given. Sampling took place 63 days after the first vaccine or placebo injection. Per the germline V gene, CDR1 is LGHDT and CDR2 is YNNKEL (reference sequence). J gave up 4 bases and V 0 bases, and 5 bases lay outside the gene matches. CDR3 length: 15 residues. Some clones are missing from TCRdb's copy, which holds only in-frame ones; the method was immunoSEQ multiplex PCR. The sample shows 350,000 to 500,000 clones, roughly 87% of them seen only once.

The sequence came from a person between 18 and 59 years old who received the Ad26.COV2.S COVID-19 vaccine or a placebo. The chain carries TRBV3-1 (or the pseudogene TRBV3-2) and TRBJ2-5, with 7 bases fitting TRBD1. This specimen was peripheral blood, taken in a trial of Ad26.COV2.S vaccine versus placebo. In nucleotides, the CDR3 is TGTGCCAGCAGCCAAGACGAGGGGGCACCAGAGACCCAGTACTTC. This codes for CASSQDEGAPETQYF.